These T cell receptor beta chains were read from a single sample in a study of cytomegalovirus exposure and HLA in healthy donors. Clones were read by immunoSEQ multiplex PCR, and TCRdb kept only the in-frame ones, dropping some. The sample has roughly 120,000 clones, roughly two thirds seen once; the top ten hold roughly 1.5%. The sequenced sample consisted of PBMCs. Receptors were obtained from a man aged 30-40 years in good health and CMV-seropositive. CDR3s include the opening cysteine and the closing phenylalanine or tryptophan. The order of the fields is CDR3 DNA, CDR3 protein, V gene, J gene, clone size, D gene. A D gene is named only where the DNA matches it firmly. Where a row states a size, it is once, few, many or the class of an expanded clone; other rows omit it.

cdr3_nt: TGTGCCAGCAGCTTAGCGCTAGAGACAGGGACGCAGTACTTC; cdr3_aa: CASSLALETGTQYF; v_call: TRBV7-9; j_call: TRBJ2-7; clone_size: -; d_call: TRBD1
cdr3_nt: TGTGCCAGCAGTCCGGACAGGGGGATTCGCAATGAGCAGTTCTTC; cdr3_aa: CASSPDRGIRNEQFF; v_call: TRBV2; j_call: TRBJ2-1; clone_size: few; d_call: TRBD1
cdr3_nt: TGTGCCAGCAGTTACGCCGGGACACATAAAAACATTCAGTACTTC; cdr3_aa: CASSYAGTHKNIQYF; v_call: TRBV6-6; j_call: TRBJ2-4; clone_size: few; d_call: -
cdr3_nt: TGTGCCACCAGCAGTTTTAACGGGATTGAGCAGTTCTTC; cdr3_aa: CATSSFNGIEQFF; v_call: TRBV15; j_call: TRBJ2-1; clone_size: -; d_call: -
cdr3_nt: TGCGCCAGCAGTGATGGGAGGGCCTGGAGCGGGGAGCTGTTTTTT; cdr3_aa: CASSDGRAWSGELFF; v_call: TRBV5-1; j_call: TRBJ2-2; clone_size: -; d_call: TRBD2
cdr3_nt: TGTGCCAGCAGCCAGCAGCGGGGGGAGAGAGCCCAGTACTTC; cdr3_aa: CASSQQRGERAQYF; v_call: TRBV7-2; j_call: TRBJ2-5; clone_size: -; d_call: TRBD2
cdr3_nt: TGTGCCAGCAGCGGACCGGGACTAGCGGGATCCAATGAGCAGTTCTTC; cdr3_aa: CASSGPGLAGSNEQFF; v_call: TRBV5-5; j_call: TRBJ2-1; clone_size: -; d_call: TRBD2
cdr3_nt: TGTGCCAGCAGTGGATTGAGGCGGGACAGGGGGCTATCTGGAAACACCATATATTTT; cdr3_aa: CASSGLRRDRGLSGNTIYF; v_call: TRBV2; j_call: TRBJ1-3; clone_size: -; d_call: TRBD1
cdr3_nt: TGTGCCAGCAATCAGTTTAGCGGGGCTCCCTACGAGCAGTACTTC; cdr3_aa: CASNQFSGAPYEQYF; v_call: TRBV28; j_call: TRBJ2-7; clone_size: -; d_call: TRBD2
cdr3_nt: TGCGCCAGCAGCCCACGGGACATTCTGGGCGGCTACACCTTC; cdr3_aa: CASSPRDILGGYTF; v_call: TRBV4-3; j_call: TRBJ1-2; clone_size: -; d_call: -
cdr3_nt: TGTGCCACCAGCAGAGGGTTGCGGGAGGGCCGCGGGGAGCTGTTTTTT; cdr3_aa: CATSRGLREGRGELFF; v_call: TRBV15; j_call: TRBJ2-2; clone_size: -; d_call: TRBD2
cdr3_nt: TGTGCCAGCACCCCTGGTGGGAGCGAGACCCAGTACTTC; cdr3_aa: CASTPGGSETQYF; v_call: TRBV5-4; j_call: TRBJ2-5; clone_size: -; d_call: -
cdr3_nt: TGCGCCAGCAGCCAATTAAGCGGGAGTCTCTACAATGAGCAGTTCTTC; cdr3_aa: CASSQLSGSLYNEQFF; v_call: TRBV4-1; j_call: TRBJ2-1; clone_size: -; d_call: TRBD2
cdr3_nt: TGCGCCAGCAGCTATCCGGGGAAGTACGAGCAGTACTTC; cdr3_aa: CASSYPGKYEQYF; v_call: TRBV5-1; j_call: TRBJ2-7; clone_size: -; d_call: -
cdr3_nt: TGTGCCAGCAGCAAGGGACAGGGGGAAAGCGAGCAGTACTTC; cdr3_aa: CASSKGQGESEQYF; v_call: TRBV7-9; j_call: TRBJ2-7; clone_size: -; d_call: TRBD1
cdr3_nt: TGTGCCAGCAGTCCGCTTTGGGGAGTTTCCTACGAGCAGTACTTC; cdr3_aa: CASSPLWGVSYEQYF; v_call: TRBV28; j_call: TRBJ2-7; clone_size: -; d_call: -
cdr3_nt: TGTGCCAGCAGCACCTCTAGCGGAAACCCCCTATACGAGCAGTACTTC; cdr3_aa: CASSTSSGNPLYEQYF; v_call: TRBV7-9; j_call: TRBJ2-7; clone_size: -; d_call: TRBD2
cdr3_nt: TGTGCCAGCAGTCCGGGACCGGGGGGATGGTTGCCCCAGCATTTT; cdr3_aa: CASSPGPGGWLPQHF; v_call: TRBV6-5; j_call: TRBJ1-5; clone_size: few; d_call: -
cdr3_nt: TGTGCCAGCAGCGCCGTCAGGGGGCGCCACAATGAGCAGTTCTTC; cdr3_aa: CASSAVRGRHNEQFF; v_call: TRBV5-6; j_call: TRBJ2-1; clone_size: -; d_call: TRBD1
cdr3_nt: TGCGCCAGCAGCCCCCCGGACAGCGAAAAACTGTTTTTT; cdr3_aa: CASSPPDSEKLFF; v_call: TRBV5-1; j_call: TRBJ1-4; clone_size: -; d_call: -
cdr3_nt: TGTGCCAGCAGCTTAGGCCAGGGGAATAGCAATCAGCCCCAGCATTTT; cdr3_aa: CASSLGQGNSNQPQHF; v_call: TRBV13; j_call: TRBJ1-5; clone_size: -; d_call: -
cdr3_nt: TGTTCCAGCAGCAAAACTGACAGCTCTGGGGCCAACGTCCTGACTTTC; cdr3_aa: CSSSKTDSSGANVLTF; v_call: TRBV7-9; j_call: TRBJ2-6; clone_size: -; d_call: -
cdr3_nt: TGCGCCAGCAGCCAAGTTCCGGGACAGGGGGCCCGGGAGACCCAGTACTTC; cdr3_aa: CASSQVPGQGARETQYF; v_call: TRBV4-1; j_call: TRBJ2-5; clone_size: -; d_call: TRBD1
cdr3_nt: TGTGCCAGCAGCTTAACAACAGGTGGAAACCCAAACTACGAGCAGTACTTC; cdr3_aa: CASSLTTGGNPNYEQYF; v_call: TRBV7-2; j_call: TRBJ2-7; clone_size: once; d_call: -
cdr3_nt: TGTGCCATCAGTGCCCGGGGGTTGGGTGAAAAACTGTTTTTT; cdr3_aa: CAISARGLGEKLFF; v_call: TRBV10-3; j_call: TRBJ1-4; clone_size: -; d_call: -